This T cell receptor beta chain was sequenced for a study of metastatic and nonmetastatic thyroid tumors. Prior to thyroid surgery, none of the patients had received any treatment. Authors' analysis steps: Variation in CDR3 across clinicopathological groups served as the basis for constructing a distant-metastasis classifier in papillary thyroid cancer. MiXCR reprocessed the PCR reads for TCRdb. The authors' filters were not applied to this entry. The repertoire consists of roughly 5,900 clones, with around a third occurring once and the leading ten covering under 30%. Germline-derived CDR1 and CDR2 are LNHDA and SQIVND (reference sequence). Germline trimming cut 5 bases from V and 7 bases from J; bases unmatched to any gene: 5. The CDR3 runs 13 residues. For this clone: Other DNA sequences in the sample encode the same CDR3.

The sample was adjacent normal tissue. The TCR comes from a male donor with papillary thyroid cancer or a benign thyroid nodule (not recorded which). Some clones in this sample may be carry-over from other donors' samples. The chain carries TRBV19 and TRBJ1-5; 7 bases are shared with TRBD1. The CDR3 here is CASSQGVEQPQHF. The DNA of the CDR3 is TGTGCCAGTAGTCAGGGGGTCGAACAGCCCCAGCATTTT.